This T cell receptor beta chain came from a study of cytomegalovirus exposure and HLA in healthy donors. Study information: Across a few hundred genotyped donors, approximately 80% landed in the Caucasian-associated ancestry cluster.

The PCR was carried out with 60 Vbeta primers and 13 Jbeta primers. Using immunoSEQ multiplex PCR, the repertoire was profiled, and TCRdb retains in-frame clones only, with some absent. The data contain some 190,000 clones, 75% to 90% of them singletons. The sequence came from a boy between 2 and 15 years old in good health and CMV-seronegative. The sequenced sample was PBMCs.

CDR3 DNA: TGTGCCAGCAGCCAAGTAACGGGATCTGAAGCTTTCTTT. This encodes CASSQVTGSEAFF. The rearrangement links TRBV4-2 to TRBJ1-1; D ambiguous. There are 13 residues in the CDR3. The germline V gene has CDR1 LGHNA and CDR2 YNFKEQ. Trimming stripped 1 base from V and 6 bases from J, with 9 bases between.